The 8 T cell receptor beta chains below come from one sample, sequenced in a study of blood T cell repertoires in COVID-19. Generated by immunoSEQ multiplex PCR, the TCRdb table keeps only in-frame clones and is missing some. The sample contains over 95,000 clones, roughly 84% of which appear only once. What was sequenced was peripheral blood. These TCRs come from an older man with active or convalescent COVID-19.

The chain joins TRBV15 to TRBJ2-3, with 10 bases identical to TRBD1. Germline trimming cut 2 bases from V and 2 bases from J; bases unmatched to any gene: 7. The CDR3 is 17 residues long. Germline assignment: CDR1 LNHNV and CDR2 YYDKDF (reference sequence). This chain's CDR3 is CATSRMPGQGHTDTQYF. Here the CDR3 DNA reads TGTGCCACCAGCAGAATGCCGGGACAGGGGCACACAGATACGCAGTATTTT.

The rearrangement links TRBV2 to TRBJ2-1, with TRBD2 matching 15 bases. This CDR3 spans 16 amino acids. V trimming: 7 bases; J trimming: 1 base; junction bases outside the gene matches: 2. Germline loops: CDR1 SNHLY, CDR2 FYNNEI. CDR3 loop: CASMGLAGGSYNEQFF. As DNA, the CDR3 is TGTGCCAGCATGGGACTAGCGGGGGGTTCCTACAATGAGCAGTTCTTC.

The rearrangement uses TRBV7-2 and TRBJ1-2; 8 nucleotides line up with TRBD1. Germline CDR1 is SGHTA and CDR2 is FQGNSA. The CDR3 spans 16 residues. The J segment lost 0 bases and the V segment lost 5 bases, leaving 8 bases of the junction unmatched. Here the CDR3 DNA reads TGTGCCAGCAGCATATGGACAGGGCAAGCTAACTATGGCTACACCTTC. It is translated as CASSIWTGQANYGYTF.

In this sample, this clone turned up once. The chain employs TRBV5-1 and TRBJ2-3; a weak D match, TRBD1 (5 bases). Germline CDR1 is SGHRS and CDR2 is YFSETQ. There are 13 residues in the CDR3. Deletions cut 5 bases from V and 4 bases from J, with 11 bases between. The CDR3 here is CASREPGSDTQYF. In DNA form, the CDR3 reads TGCGCCAGCAGGGAGCCAGGGTCAGATACGCAGTATTTT.

The chain employs TRBV12-1 and TRBJ1-5; TRBD1 reflects the table's D call only, with no check against the DNA. TRBV12-1 is a recognized pseudogene. The CDR3 extends over 19 amino acids. CDR3 DNA: TGTGCCAGCAGCTTTGCGGGGTACAGGCCCATCTATAGCAATCAGCCCCAGCATTTT. As protein: CASSFAGYRPIYSNQPQHF.

The chain has TRBV5-1 and TRBJ1-6, with 9 positions matching TRBD1. V shed 2 bases, J shed 7 bases, and the junction held 7 bases outside the gene matches. Germline-derived CDR1 and CDR2 are SGHRS and YFSETQ. CDR3 length: 16 amino acids. CDR3 amino acids: CASSLRDRVENSPLHF. The CDR3 DNA reads TGCGCCAGCAGCTTACGGGACAGGGTGGAGAATTCACCCCTCCACTTT.

The chain links TRBV5-1 to TRBJ2-5; the match to TRBD1 covers 9 bases. The CDR3 loop spans 16 amino acids. Germline CDR1 reads SGHRS; CDR2 reads YFSETQ. V dropped 4 bases and J dropped 3; count of bases not matched to a gene: 10. The CDR3, as DNA: TGCGCCAGCAGCCCGGGCGGGACAGGGCCGGAAGAGACCCAGTACTTC. Its translation: CASSPGGTGPEETQYF. Together with reference TRBV5-1 and TRBJ2-5, the CDR3 gives the full variable domain: KAGVTQTPRYLIKTRGQQVTLSCSPISGHRSVSWYQQTPGQGLQFLFEYFSETQRNKGNFPGRFSGRQFSNSRSEMNVSTLELGDSALYLCASSPGGTGPEETQYFGPGTRLLVL.

The chain links TRBV7-2 to TRBJ2-3; D perhaps matches TRBD2 (6 bases). Germline CDR1 reads SGHTA; CDR2 reads FQGNSA. V was trimmed by 1 base and J by 1 base, leaving 9 bases between them. This CDR3 has 15 residues. This CDR3 is CASSLVAERTDTQYF. CDR3 nucleotide sequence: TGTGCCAGCAGCTTAGTAGCGGAGCGCACAGATACGCAGTATTTT.